Below are 8 T cell receptor beta chains sequenced from a single sample in a study of cytomegalovirus exposure and HLA in healthy donors. The data were produced by immunoSEQ multiplex PCR, yet TCRdb's version contains in-frame clones alone and is incomplete. There are 65,000 or so clones in the sample; about 94% occur only once, and about 4.3% lies in the top ten. Sequencing was performed on PBMCs. Receptor source: a man between 18 and 29 years old in good health and CMV-seropositive.

For the CDR3, the DNA is TGTGCCATCAGTGAGTCAGGGAGGGGCCAAGAGACCCAGTACTTC. Encoded protein: CAISESGRGQETQYF. J is TRBJ2-5 and V is TRBV10-3; 7 bases line up with TRBD2. V was clipped by 0 bases and J by 1 base; unmatched bases: 2. This CDR3 comprises 15 residues. Per the germline V gene, CDR1 is ENHRY and CDR2 is SYGVKD.

The rearrangement links TRBV11-3 to TRBJ2-5; 15 nucleotides match TRBD2. The CDR3 has 17 residues. Germline lookup yields CDR1 SGHNT and CDR2 YENEEA. The J segment lost 1 base and the V segment lost 3 bases, leaving 3 bases of the junction unmatched. The CDR3 coding sequence is TGTGCCAGCAGCTTGGGACTAGCGGGGGGCATCCAAGAGACCCAGTACTTC. It specifies CASSLGLAGGIQETQYF.

The chain couples TRBV7-9 to TRBJ2-3; 9 bases line up with TRBD2. The germline V gene encodes CDR1 SEHNR and CDR2 FQNEAQ (reference sequence). The trim removed 1 base at V and 5 bases at J, leaving 13 bases unmatched. The CDR3 is 18 amino acids. CDR3: CASSLVLGGGRAEDTQYF. In DNA, the CDR3 is TGTGCCAGCAGCTTAGTTCTAGGGGGCGGGAGGGCCGAAGATACGCAGTATTTT.

The genes are TRBV28 and TRBJ1-1; no reliable D call. The CDR3 length is 13 residues. Germline V lookup: CDR1 MDHEN, CDR2 SYDVKM. Trimming took off 4 bases at V and 5 bases at J, with 11 bases between the two ends. Here the CDR3 DNA reads TGTGCCAGCAGTTCTAACGTCGGGACTGAAGCTTTCTTT. It yields the protein CASSSNVGTEAFF.

The rearrangement joins TRBV28 to TRBJ2-5; D gene unclear. This CDR3 is built from 12 residues. Germline V gene data show CDR1 as MDHEN and CDR2 as SYDVKM. V was shortened by 4 bases and J by 3 bases, with 6 bases between the two germline ends. The CDR3 region has the DNA TGTGCCAGCAGTTCCGTAGAAGAGACCCAGTACTTC. Translation: CASSSVEETQYF.

This clone appeared once. The chain carries TRBV5-4 and TRBJ2-1; TRBD1 matches 10 bases. The CDR3 runs 14 residues. Germline values: CDR1 SGHNT, CDR2 YYREEE (reference sequence). The J segment lost 6 bases and the V segment lost 3 bases, leaving 3 bases of the junction unmatched. This CDR3 reads CASSYWTGGNEQFF. Here the CDR3 DNA reads TGTGCCAGCAGCTACTGGACAGGGGGCAATGAGCAGTTCTTC.

The chain carries TRBV25-1 and TRBJ2-7, with 7 bases that match TRBD2. This CDR3 region has 12 residues. J was trimmed by 11 bases and V by 8 bases; bases with no gene match: 12. Germline V gene data show CDR1 as MGHDK and CDR2 as SYGVNS. The CDR3 nucleotides read TGTGCCAGCTCAGTCAGCGAGCGGGGAAAGTACTTC. Its translation: CASSVSERGKYF.

The chain carries TRBV6-5 and TRBJ2-7; possibly TRBD1 for D (5 bases). The CDR3 covers 12 residues. Germline-derived CDR1 and CDR2 are MNHEY and SVGAGI. Trimming took off 4 bases at V and 7 bases at J, with 11 bases between the two ends. The CDR3 protein is CASSSTVEEQYF. The CDR3 nucleotides read TGTGCCAGCAGTTCGACAGTTGAAGAGCAGTACTTC.